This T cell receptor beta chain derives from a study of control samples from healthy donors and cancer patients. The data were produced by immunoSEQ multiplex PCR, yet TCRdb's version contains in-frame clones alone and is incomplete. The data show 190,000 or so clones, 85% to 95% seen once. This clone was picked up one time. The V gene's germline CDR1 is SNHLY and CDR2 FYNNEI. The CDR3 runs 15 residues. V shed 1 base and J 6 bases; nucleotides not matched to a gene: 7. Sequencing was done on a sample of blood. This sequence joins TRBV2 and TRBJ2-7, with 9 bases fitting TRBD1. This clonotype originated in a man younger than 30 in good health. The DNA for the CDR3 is TGTGCCAGCAGTGAAGTACCACGGGACAGGGTCGAGCAGTACTTC. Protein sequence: CASSEVPRDRVEQYF.